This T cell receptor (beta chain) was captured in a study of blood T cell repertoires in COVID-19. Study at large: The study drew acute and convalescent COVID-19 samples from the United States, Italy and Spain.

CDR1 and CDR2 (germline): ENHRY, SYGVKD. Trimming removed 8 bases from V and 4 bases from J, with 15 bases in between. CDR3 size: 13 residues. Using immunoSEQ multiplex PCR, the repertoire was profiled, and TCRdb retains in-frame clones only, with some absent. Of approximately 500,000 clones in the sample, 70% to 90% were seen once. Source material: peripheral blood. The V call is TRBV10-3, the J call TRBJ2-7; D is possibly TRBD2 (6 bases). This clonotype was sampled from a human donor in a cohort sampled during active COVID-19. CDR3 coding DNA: TGTGCCATCGGGAGTTGGCGGGATTACGAGCAGTACTTC. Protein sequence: CAIGSWRDYEQYF.